This T cell receptor (beta chain) is drawn from a study of molecular identifiers for immune sequencing clone quantification. V shed 2 bases and J 6 bases; nucleotides not matched to a gene: 4. Germline V CDR1 and CDR2: MNHEY, SVGAGI. CDR3 size: 15 residues. TCRdb re-called the PCR reads with MiXCR, one entry per CDR3 protein. The profile shows around 460,000 distinct CDR3 sequences, about a quarter of them singletons. The TCR sequence derives from a human donor in good health. Some libraries in this study had Jurkat cell RNA spiked in. The chain employs TRBV6-5 and TRBJ1-1, with TRBD1 identical over 12 bases. The sample was naive CD8+ T cells from blood, with Jurkat cell RNA spiked in. This sample's subset: FACS-sorted CD8+CD4-CCR7+CD45RA+ naive T cells. The CDR3 DNA reads as TGTGCCAGCAGTTACACGGGACAGGGGGCATCTGAAGCTTTCTTT. Amino acids: CASSYTGQGASEAFF.